What follows is one TCR beta chain and its context. Antigen specificity is unknown. This CDR3 has 17 amino acids. Trimming took 0 bases from V and 5 from J; bases not matched to a gene: 10. This entry comes from a study of T-cell memory formation after mild COVID-19. Overall study findings and caveats: Contracting CD4+ clones lay largely in CM and EM, with CD8+ ones residing in EMRA.

TCRdb re-analysed the 5' RACE reads in MiXCR, keeping a single row per CDR3 protein. The table records roughly 500,000 distinct CDR3 sequences, around 21% of them present only once. The sequencing sample was made of PBMCs or a T cell subset sorted from them (not recorded which). The receptor was derived from an adult woman who had mild COVID-19 (a few samples of this study predate the infection). Cell type and time point are not known. The genes are TRBV5-3 and TRBJ2-2; 7 nucleotides align to TRBD2. TRBV5-3 is annotated as an ORF whose role is uncertain. The CDR3 protein is CARSLESRGSETGELFF. CDR3 bases: TGTGCCAGAAGCTTGGAATCGCGCGGGAGTGAAACCGGGGAGCTGTTTTTT.